This T cell receptor (beta chain) was identified in a study of T cells in pancreatic ductal adenocarcinoma. Surgery without prior neoadjuvant therapy was the treatment of the selected pancreatic ductal adenocarcinoma patients. Germline trimming cut 4 bases from V and 4 bases from J; bases unmatched to any gene: 4. From germline, CDR1 is MDHEN and CDR2 SYDVKM. The CDR3 is 14 amino acids. Produced via immunoSEQ multiplex PCR; TCRdb's table is partial and in-frame only. This table holds more than 85,000 clones, over 90% found once. The V and J genes are TRBV28 and TRBJ1-5, with 7 positions matching TRBD1. Input material: PBMCs. The source is a human donor with pancreatic ductal adenocarcinoma. Here the CDR3 reads CASSWDSANQPQHF. CDR3 sequence (DNA): TGTGCCAGCAGTTGGGACAGTGCAAATCAGCCCCAGCATTTT.